One sample yielded the 27 T cell receptor beta chains listed below, sequenced in a study of blood T cell repertoires in COVID-19. Using immunoSEQ multiplex PCR, the repertoire was profiled, and TCRdb retains in-frame clones only, with some absent. The table has fewer than 250,000 clones, 84% seen once; the top ten hold around 3.1%. The specimen was PBMCs or T cells enriched from blood (not recorded which). All receptors derive from a woman in her 30s who had been exposed to COVID-19.

The sample holds a few counts of this clone. CDR3: CAWNPTAGTNEKLFF. The DNA of the CDR3 is TGTGCCTGGAATCCAACGGCGGGTACTAATGAAAAACTGTTTTTT. This rearrangement joins TRBV30 to TRBJ1-4; D remains ambiguous. Germline V gives CDR1 GTSNPN, CDR2 SVGIG (reference sequence). V gave up 4 bases and J gave up 2 bases, with 14 bases separating them. The CDR3 runs to 15 residues.

This chain connects TRBV4-3 to TRBJ2-1; tentatively, D is TRBD1 (6 bases). Trimming pared 2 bases from V and 9 bases from J, leaving 14 bases between. The CDR3 runs 14 residues. The V gene's germline CDR1 is LGHNA and CDR2 YSLEER. For the CDR3, the DNA is TGCGCCAGCAGCCAATCAGGGGTTGACCGTGAGCAGTTCTTC. Translation gives CASSQSGVDREQFF.

This clone has more than one count but fewer than ten. The genes are TRBV5-1 and TRBJ2-7, with 7 bases matching TRBD2. There are 14 residues in the CDR3. Germline values: CDR1 SGHRS, CDR2 YFSETQ. V was pared by 6 bases and J by 0 bases, with 6 bases of the junction left unmatched. In DNA form, the CDR3 reads TGCGCCAGCACGGCGGGGGTGGGCTCCTACGAGCAGTACTTC. Its translation is CASTAGVGSYEQYF.

Only one count was recorded for this clone. The gene calls are TRBV11-2 and TRBJ1-6; 8 nucleotides agree with TRBD1. V shed 4 bases and J 10 bases; nucleotides not matched to a gene: 12. The CDR3 spans 16 residues. Germline V gene sequence: CDR1 SGHAT, CDR2 FQNNGV. The CDR3 DNA sequence: TGTGCCAGCAGCTGGGGACGGACCGGGACAGGATCACCCCTCCACTTT. Translated: CASSWGRTGTGSPLHF. Complete variable domain (other parts from reference TRBV11-2 and TRBJ1-6): EAGVAQSPRYKIIEKRQSVAFWCNPISGHATLYWYQQILGQGPKLLIQFQNNGVVDDSQLPKDRFSAERLKGVDSTLKIQPAKLEDSAVYLCASSWGRTGTGSPLHFGNGTRLTVT.

The V gene is TRBV27, the J gene TRBJ1-2; D not resolved. Trimming stripped 0 bases from V and 4 bases from J, with 6 bases between. Germline lookup yields CDR1 MNHEY and CDR2 SMNVEV (reference sequence). This CDR3 comprises 13 residues. The CDR3 loop is CASSLSVGYGYTF. CDR3 bases: TGTGCCAGCAGTTTATCGGTCGGCTATGGCTACACCTTC.

As regards this clone: Its ends do not fully match the called genes, so a read error is possible. The CDR3: CAISARQGPEGEILF. The CDR3, as DNA: TGTGCCATCAGTGCCCGACAGGGTCCGGAAGGGGAGATACTCTTT. This rearrangement joins TRBV10-3 to TRBJ1-1; 7 positions agree with TRBD1. The CDR3 loop spans 15 amino acids. The V gene's germline CDR1 is ENHRY and CDR2 SYGVKD.

V and J are TRBV4-3 and TRBJ2-3; D is ambiguous. The germline gives CDR1 LGHNA, CDR2 YSLEER. The CDR3 contains 16 residues. Trimming removed 2 bases at V and 1 base at J, with 13 bases between. The CDR3 region is CASSQRGVPGTDTQYF. As DNA, the CDR3 is TGCGCCAGCAGCCAAAGAGGTGTACCGGGCACAGATACGCAGTATTTT.

The chain has TRBV27 and TRBJ1-2; D is undetermined. V lost 2 bases, J lost 6 bases, and 10 bases lay in between. The CDR3 extends over 13 amino acids. In germline, CDR1 is MNHEY, CDR2 SMNVEV (reference sequence). The CDR3 loop reads CASSLMGSHGYTF. CDR3 nucleotide sequence: TGTGCCAGCAGTTTAATGGGCAGCCATGGCTACACCTTC.

The genes are TRBV27 and TRBJ1-6, with 8 bases that match TRBD1. V gave up 5 bases and J gave up 7 bases; unmatched junction bases: 10. Germline V gene data show CDR1 as MNHEY and CDR2 as SMNVEV (reference sequence). CDR3 length: 16 amino acids. CDR3 bases: TGTGCCAGCAGTCCACGGACAGGGAAGGGGAATTCACCCCTCCACTTT. It is translated as CASSPRTGKGNSPLHF.

The chain joins TRBV3-1 (or the pseudogene TRBV3-2) to TRBJ2-7; no firm D call. Trimming took off 0 bases at V and 2 bases at J, with 11 bases between the two ends. From germline, CDR1 is LGHDT and CDR2 YNNKEL (reference sequence). The CDR3 sequence is 15 residues long. The CDR3, as DNA: TGTGCCAGCAGCCAAGATCTTCCAGAACCCTACGAGCAGTACTTC. As protein: CASSQDLPEPYEQYF.

V usage is TRBV7-2 and J usage is TRBJ2-5, with 8 bases identical to TRBD1. V shed 5 bases, J shed 4 bases, and the junction held 9 bases outside the gene matches. CDR1 SGHTA and CDR2 FQGNSA come from the germline V gene. This CDR3 has 15 amino acids. This CDR3 reads CASSQSRGQGETQYF. DNA of the CDR3: TGTGCCAGCAGCCAAAGCAGGGGGCAGGGAGAGACCCAGTACTTC.

The chain employs TRBV2 and TRBJ2-3, with D maybe TRBD2 (6 bases). The germline V gene has CDR1 SNHLY and CDR2 FYNNEI. Trimming removed 4 bases at V and 2 bases at J, with 10 bases between. This CDR3 region has 14 residues. The CDR3 loop is CASSVRRVTDTQYF. CDR3 DNA sequence: TGTGCCAGCAGTGTTCGGAGGGTCACAGATACGCAGTATTTT.

The rearrangement joins TRBV4-1 to TRBJ1-2; no firm D call. The V gene's germline CDR1 is MGHRA and CDR2 YSYEKL. With 1 base removed from V and 8 bases from J, the gap between germline ends came to 23 bases. The CDR3 contains 17 residues. The CDR3 spells CASSQVFKTPEGYGYTF. The CDR3 DNA sequence: TGCGCCAGCAGCCAAGTCTTTAAGACACCCGAGGGCTACGGCTACACCTTC.

The chain recombines TRBV5-7 with TRBJ2-7; D possibly corresponds to TRBD1 (6 bases). TRBV5-7 carries the ORF label, with uncertain function. This CDR3 has 15 amino acids. V gave up 4 bases and J gave up 2 bases, with 16 bases separating them. The CDR3 region is CASSRRQARPYEQYF. In DNA form, the CDR3 reads TGTGCCAGCAGCCGTAGACAGGCCAGACCCTACGAGCAGTACTTC.

The chain is built from TRBV11-2 and TRBJ2-2; 7 bases agree with TRBD2. V lost 3 bases, J lost 0 bases, and 1 base stayed unmatched. Germline CDR1 and CDR2: SGHAT and FQNNGV. The CDR3 loop spans 15 amino acids. CDR3: CASSFGGANTGELFF. In DNA form, the CDR3 reads TGTGCCAGCAGCTTTGGGGGGGCGAACACCGGGGAGCTGTTTTTT.

The chain is built from TRBV12-3 or TRBV12-4 and TRBJ1-1; unclear D gene. CDR3 size: 12 residues. V was trimmed by 8 bases and J by 5 bases, leaving 12 bases between them. Here the CDR3 reads CASSRVITEAFF. CDR3 nucleotides: TGTGCCAGCTCGCGGGTCATTACTGAAGCTTTCTTT.

V is TRBV6-5 and J is TRBJ2-7, with TRBD1 identical over 7 bases. V shed 8 bases, J shed 3 bases, and the junction held 13 bases outside the gene matches. Germline values: CDR1 MNHEY, CDR2 SVGAGI. The CDR3 runs 15 residues. In nucleotides, the CDR3 is TGTGCCAGCTGGACAATAGGGGGCTTATTCTACGAGCAGTACTTC. Translated: CASWTIGGLFYEQYF.

CDR3 region: CASSYSADSNTEAFF. The CDR3 bases are TGTGCCAGCAGTTACTCGGCGGACAGCAACACTGAAGCTTTCTTT. The V gene is TRBV6-2 or TRBV6-3, the J gene TRBJ1-1; possible D gene TRBD1, 6 bases. The V gene lost 0 bases and the J gene lost 2 bases, with 10 bases spanning the gap. This CDR3 region has 15 residues. The germline CDR1 and CDR2 sequences are MNHEY and SVGEGT.

The chain joins TRBV7-8 to TRBJ1-3; 7 positions agree with TRBD1. V shed 5 bases, J shed 5 bases, and the junction held 12 bases outside the gene matches. The CDR3 is 16 amino acids. Germline CDR1 and CDR2: SGHVS and FQNEAQ. This CDR3 reads CASSPDRERERNTIYF. CDR3 sequence (DNA): TGTGCCAGCAGCCCCGACAGGGAAAGGGAACGAAACACCATATATTTT.

The chain couples TRBV11-3 to TRBJ2-2; 8 bases are shared with TRBD1. CDR1 and CDR2 (germline): SGHNT, YENEEA. The CDR3 has 16 residues. The ends lost 0 bases at V and 6 bases at J; junction bases unmatched: 6. As DNA, the CDR3 is TGTGCCAGCAGCTTAGAAGGACAGGGTTACCCCGGGGAGCTGTTTTTT. It translates to CASSLEGQGYPGELFF.

This clone is a singleton in its sample. The CDR3 spells CAWNLDNPNTEAFF. In DNA, the CDR3 is TGTGCCTGGAACCTCGACAATCCGAACACTGAAGCTTTCTTT. This chain connects TRBV30 to TRBJ1-1; D remains ambiguous. Germline CDR1 GTSNPN, CDR2 SVGIG (reference sequence). V was cut by 4 bases and J by 1 base, with 13 bases left in between. The CDR3 covers 14 residues. Supplemented by reference TRBV30 and TRBJ1-1, the full variable domain reads SQTIHQWPATLVQPVGSPLSLECTVEGTSNPNLYWYRQAAGRGLQLLFYSVGIGQISSEVPQNLSASRPQDRQFILSSKKLLLSDSGFYLCAWNLDNPNTEAFFGQGTRLTVV.

This chain joins TRBV4-3 and TRBJ2-1; perhaps TRBD2 as D (5 bases). The CDR3 consists of 13 residues. Trimming shortened V by 2 bases and J by 6 bases, and 8 bases separated the two germline ends. Germline CDR1 is LGHNA and CDR2 is YSLEER. The CDR3 DNA follows: TGCGCCAGCAGCCAATCGGGGTTCAATGAGCAGTTCTTC. As protein: CASSQSGFNEQFF.

This chain connects TRBV29-1 to TRBJ1-2, with TRBD1 matching 11 bases. V shed 4 bases, J shed 4 bases, and the junction held 17 bases outside the gene matches. The CDR3 contains 18 residues. Germline CDR1 reads SQVTM; CDR2 reads ANQGSEA. This CDR3 is CSVVLMRDRGGFGYGYTF. The CDR3 nucleotides are TGCAGCGTTGTTCTTATGAGGGACAGGGGGGGATTTGGCTATGGCTACACCTTC.

The chain links TRBV5-1 to TRBJ1-1; D gene unclear. V was cut by 7 bases and J by 1 base, with 11 bases left in between. Looked up from germline, CDR1 is SGHRS and CDR2 is YFSETQ. CDR3 length equals 13 residues. CDR3 loop: CASSYSGNTEAFF. The CDR3 region has the DNA TGCGCCAGCTCCTATTCCGGGAACACTGAAGCTTTCTTT.

The chain couples TRBV11-2 to TRBJ2-2, with 7 bases aligning to TRBD1. The length of the CDR3 is 14 residues. V gave up 5 bases and J gave up 5 bases; unmatched junction bases: 5. Germline CDR1 reads SGHAT; CDR2 reads FQNNGV. CDR3: CASSPIQGTGELFF. CDR3 DNA sequence: TGTGCCAGCAGCCCTATACAGGGGACCGGGGAGCTGTTTTTT.

The rearrangement joins TRBV19 to TRBJ1-2, with a possible D match to TRBD1 (6 bases). Trimming stripped 3 bases from V and 0 bases from J, with 14 bases between. Germline V lookup: CDR1 LNHDA, CDR2 SQIVND (reference sequence). CDR3 length equals 16 residues. The chain's CDR3 is CASSITWDTPNYGYTF. DNA for the CDR3: TGTGCCAGTAGTATTACATGGGACACCCCTAACTATGGCTACACCTTC.

The chain uses TRBV7-9 and TRBJ1-5, with 11 bases lining up with TRBD1. The CDR3 has 14 residues. V shed 5 bases and J 6 bases; nucleotides not matched to a gene: 3. CDR1 and CDR2 (germline): SEHNR, FQNEAQ (reference sequence). The CDR3 loop reads CASSEGQGGQPQHF. In nucleotides, the CDR3 is TGTGCCAGCAGCGAGGGACAGGGGGGTCAGCCCCAGCATTTT.